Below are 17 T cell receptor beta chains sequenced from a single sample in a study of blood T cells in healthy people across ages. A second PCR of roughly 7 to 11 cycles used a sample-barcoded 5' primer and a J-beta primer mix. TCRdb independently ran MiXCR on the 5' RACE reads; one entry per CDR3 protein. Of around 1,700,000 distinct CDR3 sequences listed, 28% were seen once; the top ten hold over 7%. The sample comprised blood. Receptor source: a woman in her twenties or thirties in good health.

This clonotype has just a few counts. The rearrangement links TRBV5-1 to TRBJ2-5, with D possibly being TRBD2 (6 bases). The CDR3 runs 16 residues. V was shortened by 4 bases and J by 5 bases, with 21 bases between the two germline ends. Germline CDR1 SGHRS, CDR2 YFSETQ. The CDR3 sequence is CASSTTGLGLGETQYF. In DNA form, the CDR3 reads TGCGCCAGCAGCACCACGGGACTCGGTTTAGGGGAGACCCAGTACTTC.

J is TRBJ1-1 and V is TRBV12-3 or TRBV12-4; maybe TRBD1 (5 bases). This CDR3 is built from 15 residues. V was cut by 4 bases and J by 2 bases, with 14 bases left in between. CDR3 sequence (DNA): TGTGCCAGCAGTTCATACAGGCGAACCAACACTGAAGCTTTCTTT. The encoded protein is CASSSYRRTNTEAFF.

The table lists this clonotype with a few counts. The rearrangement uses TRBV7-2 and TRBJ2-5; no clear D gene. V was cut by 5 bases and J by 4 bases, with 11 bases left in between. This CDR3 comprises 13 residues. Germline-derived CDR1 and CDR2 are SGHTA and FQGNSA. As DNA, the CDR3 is TGTGCCAGCAGCCAAAACAAGGGAGAGACCCAGTACTTC. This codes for CASSQNKGETQYF.

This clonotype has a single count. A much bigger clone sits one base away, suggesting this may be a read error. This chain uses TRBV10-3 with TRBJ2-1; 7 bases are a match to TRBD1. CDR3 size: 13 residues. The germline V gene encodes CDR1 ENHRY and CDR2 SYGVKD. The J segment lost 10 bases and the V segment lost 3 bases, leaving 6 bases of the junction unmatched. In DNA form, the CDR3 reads TGTGCCATCAGTGAAGGGACAGACTACGAGCAGTTCTTC. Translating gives CAISEGTDYEQFF.

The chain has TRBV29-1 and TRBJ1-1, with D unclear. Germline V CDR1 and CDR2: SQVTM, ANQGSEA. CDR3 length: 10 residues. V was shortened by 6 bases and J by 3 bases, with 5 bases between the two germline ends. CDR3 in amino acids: CSVSDTEAFF. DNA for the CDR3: TGCAGCGTCTCGGACACTGAAGCTTTCTTT.

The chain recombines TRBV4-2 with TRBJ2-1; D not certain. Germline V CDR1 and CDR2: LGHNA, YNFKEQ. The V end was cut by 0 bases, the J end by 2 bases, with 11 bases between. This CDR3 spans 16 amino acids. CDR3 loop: CASSQEANGAYNEQFF. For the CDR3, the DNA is TGTGCCAGCAGCCAAGAGGCCAATGGCGCCTACAATGAGCAGTTCTTC.

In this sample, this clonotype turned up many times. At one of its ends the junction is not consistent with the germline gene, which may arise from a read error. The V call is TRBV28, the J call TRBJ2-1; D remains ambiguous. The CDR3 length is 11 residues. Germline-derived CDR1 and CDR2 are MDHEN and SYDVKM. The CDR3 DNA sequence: TGTGCCAGCAGCCCCCGCAATCAGCAGTTCTTC. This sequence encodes CASSPRNQQFF.

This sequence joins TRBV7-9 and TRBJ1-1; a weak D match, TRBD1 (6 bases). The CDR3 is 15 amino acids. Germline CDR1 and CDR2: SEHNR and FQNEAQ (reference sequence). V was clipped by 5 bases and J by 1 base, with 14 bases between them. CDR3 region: CASSPSTGPNTEAFF. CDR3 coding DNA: TGTGCCAGCAGCCCCTCAACAGGGCCGAACACTGAAGCTTTCTTT.

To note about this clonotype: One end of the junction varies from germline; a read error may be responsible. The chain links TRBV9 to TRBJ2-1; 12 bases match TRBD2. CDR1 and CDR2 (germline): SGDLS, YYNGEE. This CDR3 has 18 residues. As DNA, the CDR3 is TGTGCCAGCAGCGCGAGGCCCACTAGCGGGAGGTCACGGAATGAGCAGGTCTTC. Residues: CASSARPTSGRSRNEQVF. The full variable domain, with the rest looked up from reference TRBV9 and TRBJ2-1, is DSGVTQTPKHLITATGQRVTLRCSPRSGDLSVYWYQQSLDQGLQFLIQYYNGEERAKGNILERFSAQQFPDLHSELNLSSLELGDSALYFCASSARPTSGRSRNEQVFGPGTRLTVL.

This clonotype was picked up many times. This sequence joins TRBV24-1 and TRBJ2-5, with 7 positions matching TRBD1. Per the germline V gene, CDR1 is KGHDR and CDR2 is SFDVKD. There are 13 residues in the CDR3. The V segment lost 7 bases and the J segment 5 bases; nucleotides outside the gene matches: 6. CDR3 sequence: CATRETGDETQYF. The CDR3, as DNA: TGTGCCACCAGAGAAACAGGGGACGAGACCCAGTACTTC.

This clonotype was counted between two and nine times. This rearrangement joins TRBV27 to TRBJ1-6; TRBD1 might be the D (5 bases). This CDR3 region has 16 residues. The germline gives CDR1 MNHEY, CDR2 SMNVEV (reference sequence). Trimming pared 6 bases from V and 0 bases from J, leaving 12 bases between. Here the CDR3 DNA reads TGTGCCAGCAGGATGGCAGGGAGCTCCTATAATTCACCCCTCCACTTT. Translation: CASRMAGSSYNSPLHF.

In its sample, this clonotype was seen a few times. CDR3 DNA: TGTGCCAGCAGTCCCGGAGGCGCCCTCGGGGGAAATGAGCAGTTCTTC. Translation gives CASSPGGALGGNEQFF. This chain uses TRBV12-3 or TRBV12-4 with TRBJ2-1, with TRBD2 as a possible D gene (6 bases). V lost 5 bases to trimming and J lost 7 bases, with 21 bases between them. The CDR3 has 16 residues.

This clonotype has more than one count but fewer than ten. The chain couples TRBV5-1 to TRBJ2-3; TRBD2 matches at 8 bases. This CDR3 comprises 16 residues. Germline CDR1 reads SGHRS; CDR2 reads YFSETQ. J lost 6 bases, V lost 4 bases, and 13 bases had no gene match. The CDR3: CASSPVAGSLGDTQYF. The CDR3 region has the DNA TGCGCCAGCAGCCCGGTAGCGGGGTCCCTCGGGGATACGCAGTATTTT. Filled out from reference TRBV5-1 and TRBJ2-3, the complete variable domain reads KAGVTQTPRYLIKTRGQQVTLSCSPISGHRSVSWYQQTPGQGLQFLFEYFSETQRNKGNFPGRFSGRQFSNSRSEMNVSTLELGDSALYLCASSPVAGSLGDTQYFGPGTRLTVL.

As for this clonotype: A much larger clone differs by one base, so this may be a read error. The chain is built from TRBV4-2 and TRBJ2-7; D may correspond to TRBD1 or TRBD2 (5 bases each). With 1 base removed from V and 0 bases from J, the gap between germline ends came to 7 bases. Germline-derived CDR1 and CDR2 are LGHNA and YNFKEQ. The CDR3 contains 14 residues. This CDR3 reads CASSQGDDSYEQYF. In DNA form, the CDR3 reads TGTGCCAGCAGCCAAGGGGACGACTCCTACGAGCAGTACTTC.

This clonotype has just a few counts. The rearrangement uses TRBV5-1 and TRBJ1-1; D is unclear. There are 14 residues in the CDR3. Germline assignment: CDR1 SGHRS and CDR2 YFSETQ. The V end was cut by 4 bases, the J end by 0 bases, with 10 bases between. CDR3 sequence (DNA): TGCGCCAGCAGCACGGACGGATTGAACACTGAAGCTTTCTTT. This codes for CASSTDGLNTEAFF.

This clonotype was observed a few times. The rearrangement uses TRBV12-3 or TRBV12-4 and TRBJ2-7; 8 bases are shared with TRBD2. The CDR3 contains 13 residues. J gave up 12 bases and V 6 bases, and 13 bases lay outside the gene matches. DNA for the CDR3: TGTGCCAGCAGCCCCCGGGGGGGAGAGACCCGGTACTTC. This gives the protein CASSPRGGETRYF.

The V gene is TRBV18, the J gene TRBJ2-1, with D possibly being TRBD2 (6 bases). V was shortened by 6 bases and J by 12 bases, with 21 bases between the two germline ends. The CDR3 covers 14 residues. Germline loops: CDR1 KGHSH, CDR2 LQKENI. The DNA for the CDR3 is TGTGCCAGCTCTACCGGGCTAGCGATGGTTGGGCAGTTCTTC. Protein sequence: CASSTGLAMVGQFF. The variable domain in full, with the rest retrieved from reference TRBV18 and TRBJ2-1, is NAGVMQNPRHLVRRRGQEARLRCSPMKGHSHVYWYRQLPEEGLKFMVYLQKENIIDESGMPKERFSAEFPKEGPSILRIQQVVRGDSAAYFCASSTGLAMVGQFFGPGTRLTVL.